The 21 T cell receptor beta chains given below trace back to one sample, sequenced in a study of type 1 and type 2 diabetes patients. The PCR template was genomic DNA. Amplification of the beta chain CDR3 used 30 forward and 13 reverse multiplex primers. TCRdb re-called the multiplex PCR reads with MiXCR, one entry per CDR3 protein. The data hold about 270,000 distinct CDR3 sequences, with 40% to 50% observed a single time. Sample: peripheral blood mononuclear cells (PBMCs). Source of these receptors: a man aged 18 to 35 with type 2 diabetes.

The DNA of the CDR3 is TGTGCCAGCAGCTTAGAGTCTGTGGGAAGCTGGGGCACTGAAGCTTTCTTT. This gives the protein CASSLESVGSWGTEAFF. This chain joins TRBV7-3 and TRBJ1-1, with D hard to call. V dropped 2 bases and J dropped 4 bases, with 20 bases sitting between them. Germline CDR1 and CDR2: SGHTA and FQGTGA. This CDR3 has 17 amino acids.

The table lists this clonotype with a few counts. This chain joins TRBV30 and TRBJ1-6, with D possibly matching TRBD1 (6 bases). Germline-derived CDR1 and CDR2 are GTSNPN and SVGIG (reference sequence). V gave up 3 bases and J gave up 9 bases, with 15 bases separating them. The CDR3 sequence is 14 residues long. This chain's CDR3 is CAWRDSLHGSPLHF. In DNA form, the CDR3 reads TGTGCCTGGAGGGACAGCCTCCACGGTTCACCCCTCCACTTT.

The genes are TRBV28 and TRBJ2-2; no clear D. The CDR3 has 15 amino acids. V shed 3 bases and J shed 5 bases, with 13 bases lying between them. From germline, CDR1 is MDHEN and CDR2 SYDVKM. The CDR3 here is CASSLETLSTGELFF. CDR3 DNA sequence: TGTGCCAGCAGTTTGGAGACACTTTCTACCGGGGAGCTGTTTTTT.

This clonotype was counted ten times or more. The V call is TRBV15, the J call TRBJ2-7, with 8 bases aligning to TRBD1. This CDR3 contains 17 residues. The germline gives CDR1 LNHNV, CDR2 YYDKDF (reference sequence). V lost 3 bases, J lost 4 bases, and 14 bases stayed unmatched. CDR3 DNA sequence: TGTGCCACCAGCAGGTACCTCCCAGGACAGGGTCTTTACGAGCAGTACTTC. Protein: CATSRYLPGQGLYEQYF.

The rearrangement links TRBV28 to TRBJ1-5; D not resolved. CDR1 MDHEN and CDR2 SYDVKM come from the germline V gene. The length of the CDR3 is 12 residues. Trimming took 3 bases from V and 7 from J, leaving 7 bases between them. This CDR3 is CASSLLRQPQHF. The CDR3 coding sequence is TGTGCCAGCAGTTTGTTACGGCAGCCCCAGCATTTT.

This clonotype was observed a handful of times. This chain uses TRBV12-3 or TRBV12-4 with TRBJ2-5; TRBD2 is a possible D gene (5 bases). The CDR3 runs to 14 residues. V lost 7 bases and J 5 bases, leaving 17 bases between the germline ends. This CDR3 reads CASTPGSGPETQYF. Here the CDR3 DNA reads TGTGCCAGCACCCCGGGGAGTGGACCGGAGACCCAGTACTTC.

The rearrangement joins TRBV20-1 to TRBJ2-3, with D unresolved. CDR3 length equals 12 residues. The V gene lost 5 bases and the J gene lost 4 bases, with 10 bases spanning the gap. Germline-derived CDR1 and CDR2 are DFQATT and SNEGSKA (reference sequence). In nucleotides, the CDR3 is TGCAGTGCTGTTTGGTATTCAGATACGCAGTATTTT. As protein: CSAVWYSDTQYF.

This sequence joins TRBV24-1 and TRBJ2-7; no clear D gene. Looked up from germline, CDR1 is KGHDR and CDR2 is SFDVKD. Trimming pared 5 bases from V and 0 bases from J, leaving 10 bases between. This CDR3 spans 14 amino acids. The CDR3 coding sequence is TGTGCCACCAGTGCCCACTCAAACTCCTACGAGCAGTACTTC. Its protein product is CATSAHSNSYEQYF.

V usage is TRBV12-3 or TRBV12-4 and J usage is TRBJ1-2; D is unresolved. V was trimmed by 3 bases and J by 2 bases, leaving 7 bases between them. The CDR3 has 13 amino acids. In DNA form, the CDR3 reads TGTGCCAGCAGTTTGACTTCAAACTATGGCTACACCTTC. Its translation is CASSLTSNYGYTF.

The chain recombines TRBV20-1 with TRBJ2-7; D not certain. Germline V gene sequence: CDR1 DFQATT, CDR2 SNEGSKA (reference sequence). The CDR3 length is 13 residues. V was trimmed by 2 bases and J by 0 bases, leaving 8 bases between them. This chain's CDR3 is CSARKADSYEQYF. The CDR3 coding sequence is TGCAGTGCTAGAAAGGCAGACTCCTACGAGCAGTACTTC.

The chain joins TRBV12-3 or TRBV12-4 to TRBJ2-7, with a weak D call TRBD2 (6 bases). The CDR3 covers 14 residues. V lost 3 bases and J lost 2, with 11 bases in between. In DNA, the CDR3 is TGTGCCAGCAGTTTTCAGGGAGGCACCTACGAGCAGTACTTC. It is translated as CASSFQGGTYEQYF.

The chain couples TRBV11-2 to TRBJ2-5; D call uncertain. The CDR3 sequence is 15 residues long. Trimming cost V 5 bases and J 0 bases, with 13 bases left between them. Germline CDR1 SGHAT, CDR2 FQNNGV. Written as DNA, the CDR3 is TGTGCCAGCAGCCCATCTTGGGGATACCAAGAGACCCAGTACTTC. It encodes CASSPSWGYQETQYF.

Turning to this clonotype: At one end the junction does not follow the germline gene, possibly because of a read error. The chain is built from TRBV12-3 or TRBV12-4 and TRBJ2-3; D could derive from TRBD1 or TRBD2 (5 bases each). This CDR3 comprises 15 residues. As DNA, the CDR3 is TGTGCCAGCAGTGAAGAGGCAGGGAGCACAGATGCGCAGTATTTT. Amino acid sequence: CASSEEAGSTDAQYF.

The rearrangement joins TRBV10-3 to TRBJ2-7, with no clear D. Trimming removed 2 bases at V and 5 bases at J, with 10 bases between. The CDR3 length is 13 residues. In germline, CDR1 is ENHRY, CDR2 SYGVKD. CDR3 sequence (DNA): TGTGCCATCAGTGAGAGATCCAAGGACGAGCAGTACTTC. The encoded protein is CAISERSKDEQYF.

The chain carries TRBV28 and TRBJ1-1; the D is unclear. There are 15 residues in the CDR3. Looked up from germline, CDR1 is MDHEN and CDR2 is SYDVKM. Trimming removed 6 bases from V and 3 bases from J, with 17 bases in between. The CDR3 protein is CASSRPLVGYTEAFF. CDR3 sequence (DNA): TGTGCCAGCAGCCGTCCCTTGGTGGGGTACACTGAAGCTTTCTTT. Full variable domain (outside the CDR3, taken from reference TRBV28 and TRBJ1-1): DVKVTQSSRYLVKRTGEKVFLECVQDMDHENMFWYRQDPGLGLRLIYFSYDVKMKEKGDIPEGYSVSREKKERFSLILESASTNQTSMYLCASSRPLVGYTEAFFGQGTRLTVV.

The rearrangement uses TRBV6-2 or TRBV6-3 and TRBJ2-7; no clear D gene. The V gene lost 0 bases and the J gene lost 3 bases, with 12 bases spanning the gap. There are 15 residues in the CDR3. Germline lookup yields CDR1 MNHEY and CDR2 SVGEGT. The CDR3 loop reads CASSYSGSEDYEQYF. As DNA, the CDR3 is TGTGCCAGCAGTTACTCGGGGTCCGAGGACTACGAGCAGTACTTC.

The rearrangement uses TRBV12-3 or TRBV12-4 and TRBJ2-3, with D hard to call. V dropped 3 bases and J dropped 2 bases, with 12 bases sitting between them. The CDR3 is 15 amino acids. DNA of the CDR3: TGTGCCAGCAGTTTTCGACGGATGTTCACAGATACGCAGTATTTT. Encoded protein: CASSFRRMFTDTQYF.

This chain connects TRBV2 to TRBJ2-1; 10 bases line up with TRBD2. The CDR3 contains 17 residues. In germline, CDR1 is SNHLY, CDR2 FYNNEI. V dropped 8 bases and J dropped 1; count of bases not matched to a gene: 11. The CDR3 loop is CASLLERGLASYNEQFF. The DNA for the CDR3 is TGTGCCAGCCTCCTCGAAAGGGGACTAGCGTCCTACAATGAGCAGTTCTTC.

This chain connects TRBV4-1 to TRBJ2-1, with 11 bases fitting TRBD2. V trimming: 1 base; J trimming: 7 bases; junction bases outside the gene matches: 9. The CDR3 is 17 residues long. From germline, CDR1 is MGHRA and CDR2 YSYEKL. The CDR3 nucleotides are TGCGCCAGCAGCCAAGCTGAGGCTAGCGGGGGGTCGAATGAGCAGTTCTTC. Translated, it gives CASSQAEASGGSNEQFF.

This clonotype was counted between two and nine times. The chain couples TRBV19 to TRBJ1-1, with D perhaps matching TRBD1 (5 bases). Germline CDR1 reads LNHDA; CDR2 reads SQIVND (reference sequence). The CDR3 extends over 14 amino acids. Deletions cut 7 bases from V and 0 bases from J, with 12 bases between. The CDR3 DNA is TGTGCCAGTAATGCGGGACCATTGAACACTGAAGCTTTCTTT. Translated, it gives CASNAGPLNTEAFF.

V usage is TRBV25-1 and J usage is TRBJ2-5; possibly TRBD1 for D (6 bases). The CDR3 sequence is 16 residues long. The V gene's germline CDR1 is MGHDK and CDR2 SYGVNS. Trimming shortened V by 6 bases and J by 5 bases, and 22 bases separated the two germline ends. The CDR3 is CASRGAEQGPQETQYF. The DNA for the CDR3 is TGTGCCAGCAGGGGGGCAGAGCAGGGACCTCAGGAGACCCAGTACTTC.